These 32 T cell receptor beta chains were sequenced from one sample in a study of blood T cell repertoires in COVID-19. The protocol was immunoSEQ multiplex PCR, while the TCRdb copy is restricted to in-frame clones and leaves out a portion. The data hold 200,000 to 300,000 clones, with 80% to 95% observed a single time. Sequenced sample: peripheral blood. The receptors here all came from a person between 18 and 30 years old with COVID-19, enrolled during active disease.

The V call is TRBV6-2 or TRBV6-3, the J call TRBJ1-5; unclear D gene. The ends were cut back, 2 bases at V and 7 bases at J, with 6 bases in the middle. The CDR3 consists of 12 residues. Germline V gives CDR1 MNHEY, CDR2 SVGEGT. For the CDR3, the DNA is TGTGCCAGCAGTTACAGCGCACAGCCCCAGCATTTT. Translated: CASSYSAQPQHF.

CDR3 protein: CASSQGPAGGSYNEQFF. In DNA, the CDR3 is TGTGCCAGCAGCCAAGGGCCAGCGGGAGGGTCCTACAATGAGCAGTTCTTC. The V call is TRBV4-2, the J call TRBJ2-1; 10 nucleotides agree with TRBD2. The length of the CDR3 is 17 residues. V dropped 1 base and J dropped 1; count of bases not matched to a gene: 4. Germline V gives CDR1 LGHNA, CDR2 YNFKEQ.

The table lists this clone with a few counts. The chain couples TRBV12-3 or TRBV12-4 to TRBJ1-3; no firm D call. This CDR3 comprises 12 residues. V lost 6 bases and J lost 2, with 5 bases in between. The DNA for the CDR3 is TGTGCCAGCAGCCGCGCTGGAAACACCATATATTTT. Protein sequence: CASSRAGNTIYF.

V and J are TRBV12-3 or TRBV12-4 and TRBJ2-7, with 7 bases matching TRBD1. CDR3 size: 13 residues. With V trimmed by 6 bases and J by 2 bases, 4 bases remained unmatched. CDR3 sequence reads: CASSGTAAYEQYF. The CDR3 coding sequence is TGTGCCAGCAGCGGGACAGCAGCCTACGAGCAGTACTTC.

The chain carries TRBV7-9 and TRBJ2-2; no reliable D call. This CDR3 contains 14 residues. V dropped 1 base and J dropped 5 bases, with 8 bases sitting between them. The germline CDR1 and CDR2 sequences are SEHNR and FQNEAQ (reference sequence). The CDR3 loop is CASSLVPGTGELFF. As DNA, the CDR3 is TGTGCCAGCAGCTTAGTTCCCGGGACCGGGGAGCTGTTTTTT.

The CDR3 reads CASGLVPAGAEQYF. DNA for the CDR3: TGTGCTAGTGGTTTGGTACCGGCGGGAGCCGAGCAGTACTTC. The chain recombines TRBV12-5 with TRBJ2-7; 7 positions match TRBD2. The CDR3 consists of 14 residues. The ends lost 0 bases at V and 6 bases at J; junction bases unmatched: 5. Per germline, CDR1 LGHNT and CDR2 FRNRAP.

This clone occurred a few times. In nucleotides, the CDR3 is TGTGCCAGCAGCCCCACTTTGAACACTGAAGCTTTCTTT. This translates into CASSPTLNTEAFF. This chain uses TRBV6-5 with TRBJ1-1; D unresolved. This CDR3 region has 13 residues. Per the germline V gene, CDR1 is MNHEY and CDR2 is SVGAGI. The V end was cut by 6 bases, the J end by 0 bases, with 8 bases between.

V and J are TRBV24-1 and TRBJ1-1; tentatively, D is TRBD1 (5 bases). V lost 4 bases and J lost 8, with 13 bases in between. This CDR3 contains 13 residues. Germline-derived CDR1 and CDR2 are KGHDR and SFDVKD. The CDR3 sequence: CATSDPLGGEAFF. The CDR3 bases are TGTGCCACCAGTGACCCTTTGGGGGGGGAAGCTTTCTTT.

The chain has TRBV15 and TRBJ1-4; D gene unclear. Germline assignment: CDR1 LNHNV and CDR2 YYDKDF (reference sequence). The CDR3 consists of 16 residues. V lost 0 bases and J 2 bases, leaving 10 bases between the germline ends. CDR3 amino acids: CATSRDQAQTNEKLFF. For the CDR3, the DNA is TGTGCCACCAGCAGAGATCAAGCACAGACTAATGAAAAACTGTTTTTT.

This chain connects TRBV7-9 to TRBJ2-1, with 11 bases fitting TRBD2. Germline lookup yields CDR1 SEHNR and CDR2 FQNEAQ (reference sequence). Trimming at V came to 5 bases and at J to 4 bases, leaving 4 bases not matched to a gene. CDR3 length: 15 residues. For the CDR3, the DNA is TGTGCCAGCAGCACCACTAGCGGGGGTTACAATGAGCAGTTCTTC. Translation gives CASSTTSGGYNEQFF.

The genes are TRBV4-2 and TRBJ2-2; D perhaps matches TRBD2 (5 bases). CDR3 length: 13 amino acids. With 1 base removed from V and 7 bases from J, the gap between germline ends came to 7 bases. Germline V CDR1 and CDR2: LGHNA, YNFKEQ. The CDR3 DNA sequence: TGTGCCAGCAGCCAAGCAGGAGGCGGGGAGCTGTTTTTT. It codes for CASSQAGGGELFF.

The chain couples TRBV30 to TRBJ1-1, with 7 positions matching TRBD1. The junction had 9 bases not matched to a gene; V was cut back by 0 bases and J by 11 bases. CDR1 is GTSNPN, CDR2 SVGIG, per germline (reference sequence). The CDR3 sequence is 13 residues long. The DNA for the CDR3 is TGTGCCTGGAGTGTACGGGACAGCCGGCGGGCTTTCTTT. The encoded protein is CAWSVRDSRRAFF.

The rearrangement links TRBV24-1 to TRBJ2-1; 8 bases map to TRBD2. The J segment lost 7 bases and the V segment lost 1 base, leaving 5 bases of the junction unmatched. CDR1 and CDR2 (germline): KGHDR, SFDVKD. CDR3 length: 15 residues. The CDR3 reads CATSDFSGNVNEQFF. In DNA, the CDR3 is TGTGCCACCAGTGATTTTAGCGGGAATGTTAATGAGCAGTTCTTC.

The rearrangement links TRBV5-4 to TRBJ1-2; 8 bases agree with TRBD1. The CDR3 spans 15 residues. Germline values: CDR1 SGHNT, CDR2 YYREEE (reference sequence). Germline trimming cut 2 bases from V and 5 bases from J; bases unmatched to any gene: 8. CDR3 sequence (DNA): TGTGCCAGCAGCTTTATGACAGGGGCGAGATATGGCTACACCTTC. As protein: CASSFMTGARYGYTF.

This clone has just one count. The chain carries TRBV23-1 and TRBJ2-7; D perhaps matches TRBD2 (6 bases). TRBV23-1 is an ORF, with its function uncertain. Trimming pared 4 bases from V and 2 bases from J, leaving 15 bases between. This CDR3 spans 15 amino acids. CDR3 nucleotides: TGCGCCAGCAGTCCCAACGTAGCGGCCGCCTACGAGCAGTACTTC. It yields the protein CASSPNVAAAYEQYF.

This chain uses TRBV27 with TRBJ2-3, with TRBD2 matching 10 bases. Germline V gene lookup returns CDR1 MNHEY and CDR2 SMNVEV (reference sequence). Unmatched junction bases numbered 8, after V lost 6 bases and J lost 5 bases. CDR3 length equals 15 residues. The CDR3 coding sequence is TGTGCCAGCAGAGGGCTAGCGGGAGTGGTAGATACGCAGTATTTT. Its translation is CASRGLAGVVDTQYF.

The CDR3 reads CASSPGGFSYNEQFF. DNA for the CDR3: TGCGCCAGCAGCCCCGGAGGGTTCTCCTACAATGAGCAGTTCTTC. The chain links TRBV5-1 to TRBJ2-1; possibly TRBD2 for D (6 bases). With 4 bases removed from V and 0 bases from J, the gap between germline ends came to 11 bases. The CDR3 totals 15 residues. Looked up from germline, CDR1 is SGHRS and CDR2 is YFSETQ. The variable domain in full, completed from reference TRBV5-1 and TRBJ2-1, reads KAGVTQTPRYLIKTRGQQVTLSCSPISGHRSVSWYQQTPGQGLQFLFEYFSETQRNKGNFPGRFSGRQFSNSRSEMNVSTLELGDSALYLCASSPGGFSYNEQFFGPGTRLTVL.

The chain has TRBV5-1 and TRBJ2-5, with TRBD2 matching over 9 bases. The CDR3 has 16 residues. Germline V gene data show CDR1 as SGHRS and CDR2 as YFSETQ. V shed 0 bases, J shed 3 bases, and the junction held 6 bases outside the gene matches. CDR3 amino acids: CASSLEPSGKEETQYF. The DNA of the CDR3 is TGCGCCAGCAGCTTGGAACCTAGCGGGAAAGAAGAGACCCAGTACTTC.

The CDR3 is CASSGSGGDRTGELFF. DNA for the CDR3: TGTGCCAGCAGCGGTTCAGGGGGAGACCGAACCGGGGAGCTGTTTTTT. The rearrangement uses TRBV9 and TRBJ2-2; 7 nucleotides match TRBD1. CDR3 length: 16 amino acids. Germline loops: CDR1 SGDLS, CDR2 YYNGEE. The V segment lost 3 bases and the J segment 5 bases; nucleotides outside the gene matches: 10.

This clone was observed a single time. The CDR3 DNA reads TGTGCCAGTAGTATAGTTTTGGGCCGTGACGAGCAGTACTTC. Translated: CASSIVLGRDEQYF. This chain uses TRBV19 with TRBJ2-7; D unresolved. Germline V gene data show CDR1 as LNHDA and CDR2 as SQIVND (reference sequence). Trimming cost V 1 base and J 5 bases, with 12 bases left between them. There are 14 residues in the CDR3.

The gene calls are TRBV29-1 and TRBJ2-1; TRBD2 aligns across 8 bases. The CDR3 contains 13 residues. Germline V gene sequence: CDR1 SQVTM, CDR2 ANQGSEA. The CDR3 region is CSSSASGRNEQFF. The CDR3 DNA sequence: TGCAGTTCGTCGGCTAGCGGGCGCAATGAGCAGTTCTTC.

The chain has TRBV2 and TRBJ2-5, with 10 bases fitting TRBD2. Germline V gene data show CDR1 as SNHLY and CDR2 as FYNNEI. The CDR3 extends over 16 amino acids. V shed 4 bases, J shed 2 bases, and the junction held 7 bases outside the gene matches. Here the CDR3 reads CASSGLRLAGQETQYF. CDR3 nucleotide sequence: TGTGCCAGCAGTGGTCTCCGACTAGCGGGTCAAGAGACCCAGTACTTC.

The gene calls are TRBV7-2 and TRBJ2-3, with TRBD2 matching over 8 bases. Trimming took 1 base from V and 3 from J; bases not matched to a gene: 6. The CDR3 runs to 16 residues. Germline V CDR1 and CDR2: SGHTA, FQGNSA. CDR3 in amino acids: CASSLELAVRTDTQYF. CDR3 DNA sequence: TGTGCCAGCAGCTTAGAACTAGCGGTCCGGACAGATACGCAGTATTTT.

The genes are TRBV27 and TRBJ2-1; D perhaps matches TRBD2 (6 bases). V dropped 9 bases and J dropped 7 bases, with 19 bases sitting between them. Per the germline V gene, CDR1 is MNHEY and CDR2 is SMNVEV (reference sequence). The CDR3 is made up of 14 amino acids. The CDR3 bases are TGTGCCAGTAATCCCGGAGGGCCGATTAATGAGCAGTTCTTC. Its protein product is CASNPGGPINEQFF.

The chain links TRBV28 to TRBJ2-2; the match to TRBD2 covers 8 bases. The CDR3 covers 17 residues. J gave up 1 base and V 0 bases, and 4 bases lay outside the gene matches. Germline lookup yields CDR1 MDHEN and CDR2 SYDVKM. The CDR3 DNA is TGTGCCAGCAGTTTATGGGCTAGCGGGCAGAACACCGGGGAGCTGTTTTTT. Translation: CASSLWASGQNTGELFF.

V usage is TRBV6-6 and J usage is TRBJ1-5, with a weak D call TRBD1 (6 bases). CDR1 and CDR2 from the germline V gene are MNHNY and SVGAGI (reference sequence). The V gene lost 2 bases and the J gene lost 6 bases, with 11 bases spanning the gap. The CDR3 spans 14 residues. CDR3 in amino acids: CASSYPRGGQPQHF. CDR3 nucleotides: TGTGCCAGCAGTTACCCCAGGGGCGGTCAGCCCCAGCATTTT.

V gene TRBV5-6 combines with J gene TRBJ1-2, with D perhaps matching TRBD1 (5 bases). The V gene lost 4 bases and the J gene lost 4 bases, with 8 bases spanning the gap. This CDR3 region has 12 residues. The germline V gene has CDR1 SGHDT and CDR2 YYEEEE. The CDR3 DNA sequence: TGTGCCAGCAGCGTGACAGTCTATGGCTACACCTTC. Translated, it gives CASSVTVYGYTF.

This chain joins TRBV7-9 and TRBJ2-5, with TRBD2 identical over 7 bases. Trimming removed 0 bases from V and 5 bases from J; junction bases left unmatched: 9. The CDR3 is made up of 16 amino acids. The germline V gene has CDR1 SEHNR and CDR2 FQNEAQ (reference sequence). CDR3 nucleotide sequence: TGTGCCAGCAGCTTAGCCCGGGGGGAGATTCTGGAGACCCAGTACTTC. Protein product: CASSLARGEILETQYF.

The chain is built from TRBV6-2 or TRBV6-3 and TRBJ1-5; 11 bases line up with TRBD1. V trimming: 5 bases; J trimming: 0 bases; junction bases outside the gene matches: 12. CDR1 and CDR2 (germline): MNHEY, SVGEGT. The CDR3 contains 19 residues. CDR3 nucleotide sequence: TGTGCCAGCAGTGGTATTCCGGGACAGGGGGATTATAGCAATCAGCCCCAGCATTTT. The encoded protein is CASSGIPGQGDYSNQPQHF.

The genes are TRBV24-1 and TRBJ2-1; D might be TRBD1 (5 bases). V was pared by 5 bases and J by 10 bases, with 14 bases between. Germline V gene sequence: CDR1 KGHDR, CDR2 SFDVKD. The CDR3 sequence is 13 residues long. This chain's CDR3 is CATSGAQGTEQFF. DNA for the CDR3: TGTGCCACCAGTGGCGCCCAGGGAACGGAGCAGTTCTTC.

The CDR3 nucleotides read TGTGCCAGCAGCCAAGGGGACTTCCTAGGTACCTCCTACGAGCAGTACTTC. Protein sequence: CASSQGDFLGTSYEQYF. The genes are TRBV3-1 (or the pseudogene TRBV3-2) and TRBJ2-7; D is possibly TRBD2 (6 bases). The CDR3 contains 17 residues. CDR1 and CDR2 from the germline V gene are LGHDT and YNNKEL (reference sequence). The V and J ends lost 1 base and 0 bases respectively, with 16 bases between them.

The V and J genes are TRBV5-1 and TRBJ2-7, with TRBD1 matching 8 bases. CDR3 length: 15 amino acids. Germline V lookup: CDR1 SGHRS, CDR2 YFSETQ. The V gene end was trimmed by 5 bases and the J gene end by 0 bases; junction bases not matched to a gene: 7. CDR3 in DNA: TGCGCCAGCAGACCCGACAGGGGCCACTCCTACGAGCAGTACTTC. It encodes CASRPDRGHSYEQYF.